This T cell receptor (beta chain) was found in a study of blood T cells in healthy people across ages. Alongside a J-beta primer mix, a sample-barcoded 5' primer served in a second PCR lasting roughly 6 to 12 cycles. Every sample returned 3 million or more CDR3-containing paired-end reads. MiXCR was run by TCRdb on the 5' RACE reads, yielding one entry per CDR3 protein. The table records 780,000 or so distinct CDR3 sequences, 53% of them present only once. Whole-study results and caveats: CMV status of donors was unknown, possibly confounding expanded clonotype changes. Per-million-T-cell TCR beta diversity fell roughly linearly with age. Leaving the PBMCs unsorted stopped any conclusive comparison of naive versus antigen-experienced cells.

The CDR3 contains 12 residues. The V gene lost 2 bases and the J gene lost 14 bases, with 14 bases spanning the gap. The V gene's germline CDR1 is SEHNR and CDR2 FQNEAQ (reference sequence). To note about this clonotype: The antigen is unknown.

This chain joins TRBV7-9 and TRBJ2-3; no clear D. The sequence was obtained from a man older than 75 in good health. Sequencing was done on a sample of blood. The CDR3 DNA sequence: TGTGCCAGCAGCTTAAGCATCGGATACGCGTATTTT. Translation gives CASSLSIGYAYF. The full variable domain, in which reference TRBV7-9 and TRBJ2-3 provide the parts outside the CDR3, is DTGVSQNPRHKITKRGQNVTFRCDPISEHNRLYWYRQTLGQGPEFLTYFQNEAQLEKSRLLSDRFSAERPKGSFSTLEIQRTEQGDSAMYLCASSLSIGYAYFGPGTRLTVL.